Listed here are 32 T cell receptor beta chains from one sample, sequenced in a study of graft-versus-host responses after intestinal transplantation. No cognate antigen is known for these TCRs. Clones were read by immunoSEQ multiplex PCR, and TCRdb kept only the in-frame ones, dropping some. The sample has 60,000 to 80,000 clones, less than 95% seen once. The specimen comprised unstimulated CD8+ T cells sorted from spleen or lymph node cells, sampled before intestinal transplant. These receptors were obtained from a human donor who received an intestinal transplant.

The chain has TRBV7-9 and TRBJ2-5; D unresolved. Between the trimmed V and J ends, which lost 4 bases and 4 bases, there was a span of 13 bases. In germline, CDR1 is SEHNR, CDR2 FQNEAQ (reference sequence). The CDR3 loop spans 14 amino acids. CDR3 DNA sequence: TGTGCCAGCAGCTCCAGTGGCGGTCTAGAGACCCAGTACTTC. Translation: CASSSSGGLETQYF.

This chain connects TRBV5-5 to TRBJ2-7; 11 bases line up with TRBD2. CDR1 is SGHKS, CDR2 YYEKEE, per germline (reference sequence). The V gene end was trimmed by 4 bases and the J gene end by 2 bases; junction bases not matched to a gene: 2. The CDR3 spans 14 residues. Here the CDR3 DNA reads TGTGCCAGCAGCCTTAGCGGGGGGGCCTACGAGCAGTACTTC. It is translated as CASSLSGGAYEQYF.

This chain links TRBV6-5 with TRBJ2-3; D is unresolved. Germline assignment: CDR1 MNHEY and CDR2 SVGAGI. The CDR3 sequence is 12 residues long. V dropped 2 bases and J dropped 4 bases, with 4 bases sitting between them. The CDR3 protein is CASSYGPDTQYF. CDR3 in DNA: TGTGCCAGCAGTTACGGCCCAGATACGCAGTATTTT.

The V and J genes are TRBV6-6 and TRBJ1-3; perhaps TRBD1 as D (5 bases). Germline CDR1 MNHNY, CDR2 SVGAGI (reference sequence). CDR3 length: 16 amino acids. Trimming cost V 0 bases and J 0 bases, with 9 bases left between them. The CDR3 spells CASSYSWGLSGNTIYF. CDR3 bases: TGTGCCAGCAGTTACTCGTGGGGACTCTCTGGAAACACCATATATTTT.

This chain uses TRBV6-6 with TRBJ1-4; 11 bases agree with TRBD1. V was pared by 1 base and J by 4 bases, with 2 bases of the junction left unmatched. The length of the CDR3 is 16 residues. The germline V gene encodes CDR1 MNHNY and CDR2 SVGAGI (reference sequence). The CDR3 nucleotides read TGTGCCAGCAGTTACTTGGGACAGGGGGTTAATGAAAAACTGTTTTTT. It codes for CASSYLGQGVNEKLFF.

The rearrangement links TRBV4-1 to TRBJ1-1; no reliable D call. Looked up from germline, CDR1 is MGHRA and CDR2 is YSYEKL. The CDR3 consists of 14 residues. Trimming left V 1 base short and J 2 bases short, with 8 bases between. CDR3 sequence: CASSQGPGNTEAFF. For the CDR3, the DNA is TGCGCCAGCAGCCAAGGGCCGGGAAACACTGAAGCTTTCTTT.

This chain joins TRBV19 and TRBJ1-5; no clear D. Trimming stripped 5 bases from V and 4 bases from J, with 15 bases between. CDR1 is LNHDA, CDR2 SQIVND, per germline (reference sequence). The CDR3 has 15 residues. The CDR3 DNA reads TGTGCCAGTAGTTCTTGGGCAGCTTCTAATCAGCCCCAGCATTTT. Residues: CASSSWAASNQPQHF.

This sequence joins TRBV13 and TRBJ2-1; D is perhaps TRBD2 (6 bases). The CDR3 sequence is 15 residues long. In germline, CDR1 is PRHDT, CDR2 FYEKMQ (reference sequence). The V gene lost 1 base and the J gene lost 3 bases, with 10 bases spanning the gap. CDR3 sequence: CASSLVGTDYNEQFF. The CDR3 nucleotides read TGTGCCAGCAGCTTAGTGGGGACTGACTACAATGAGCAGTTCTTC.

CDR3 sequence: CAIRGDLTGELFF. Written as DNA, the CDR3 is TGCGCCATACGCGGAGACCTCACCGGGGAGCTGTTTTTT. The V and J genes are TRBV10-2 and TRBJ2-2; D gene unclear. Germline V gene sequence: CDR1 WSHSY, CDR2 SAAADI. The length of the CDR3 is 13 residues. Trimming removed 10 bases at V and 4 bases at J, with 13 bases between.

The chain joins TRBV14 to TRBJ2-7, with 8 nucleotides matching TRBD2. The CDR3 has 13 amino acids. The V and J ends lost 5 bases and 4 bases, in that order; junction bases with no gene match: 4. From germline, CDR1 is SGHDN and CDR2 FVKESK. CDR3 coding DNA: TGTGCCAGCAGCTCCGGGGGGGTTTACGAGCAGTACTTC. Protein product: CASSSGGVYEQYF.

The genes are TRBV10-3 and TRBJ2-2; tentatively, D is TRBD1 (6 bases). This CDR3 comprises 16 residues. CDR1 is ENHRY, CDR2 SYGVKD, per germline. Trimming stripped 3 bases from V and 5 bases from J, with 16 bases between. The CDR3: CAISDQGTLSTGELFF. The CDR3 nucleotides read TGTGCCATCAGTGACCAGGGGACCCTGAGTACCGGGGAGCTGTTTTTT.

The CDR3 loop reads CASSQGGGGLQETQYF. For the CDR3, the DNA is TGCGCCAGCAGCCAAGGGGGCGGGGGGCTTCAAGAGACCCAGTACTTC. The J gene is TRBJ2-5, the V gene TRBV4-1; 8 nucleotides align to TRBD2. The germline V gene has CDR1 MGHRA and CDR2 YSYEKL. V was clipped by 1 base and J by 2 bases; unmatched bases: 6. The CDR3 runs to 16 residues.

V is TRBV7-8 and J is TRBJ1-1, with a tentative D call TRBD1 (5 bases). CDR3 length: 12 amino acids. V lost 1 base and J lost 11, with 11 bases in between. Germline V gene data show CDR1 as SGHVS and CDR2 as FQNEAQ. This chain's CDR3 is CASSLGTYSAFF. The CDR3 DNA follows: TGTGCCAGCAGCTTAGGGACATACTCGGCTTTCTTT.

V gene TRBV27 combines with J gene TRBJ1-6; TRBD1 agrees at 12 bases. Trimming took 2 bases from V and 10 from J; bases not matched to a gene: 6. The germline gives CDR1 MNHEY, CDR2 SMNVEV (reference sequence). The CDR3 totals 16 residues. The CDR3 DNA reads TGTGCCAGCAGTTTAGGGACAGGGGGCATTGGCTCACCCCTCCACTTT. Translating it yields CASSLGTGGIGSPLHF.

This chain connects TRBV5-1 to TRBJ2-1; D is perhaps TRBD1 (6 bases). CDR3 length: 15 residues. Germline-derived CDR1 and CDR2 are SGHRS and YFSETQ. Trimming removed 4 bases at V and 0 bases at J, with 11 bases between. The CDR3 coding sequence is TGCGCCAGCAGCATGGGGGCCAGCTCCTACAATGAGCAGTTCTTC. The encoded protein is CASSMGASSYNEQFF.

The chain joins TRBV4-2 to TRBJ2-3; 8 bases agree with TRBD2. The CDR3 sequence is 15 residues long. V lost 4 bases and J lost 1; bases outside the gene matches: 4. Germline V CDR1 and CDR2: LGHNA, YNFKEQ. The CDR3 reads CASSPQAGGTDTQYF. The CDR3 DNA sequence: TGTGCCAGCAGCCCCCAAGCGGGGGGCACAGATACGCAGTATTTT.

The chain is built from TRBV19 and TRBJ2-2; no clear D gene. Trimming took off 5 bases at V and 5 bases at J, with 12 bases between the two ends. The CDR3 spans 14 residues. Germline V gene data show CDR1 as LNHDA and CDR2 as SQIVND (reference sequence). CDR3 sequence reads: CASSFTQVTGELFF. The CDR3 nucleotides read TGTGCCAGTAGTTTTACCCAGGTTACCGGGGAGCTGTTTTTT.

V is TRBV7-9 and J is TRBJ1-5, with a weak D call TRBD1 (5 bases). The CDR3 length is 15 residues. The germline CDR1 and CDR2 sequences are SEHNR and FQNEAQ (reference sequence). V was cut by 5 bases and J by 0 bases, with 11 bases left in between. The CDR3 loop reads CASSRDLYSNQPQHF. The DNA for the CDR3 is TGTGCCAGCAGCCGGGACTTGTATAGCAATCAGCCCCAGCATTTT. The variable domain in full, completed from reference TRBV7-9 and TRBJ1-5, reads DTGVSQNPRHKITKRGQNVTFRCDPISEHNRLYWYRQTLGQGPEFLTYFQNEAQLEKSRLLSDRFSAERPKGSFSTLEIQRTEQGDSAMYLCASSRDLYSNQPQHFGDGTRLSIL.

This clone was seen only a few times. The chain joins TRBV18 to TRBJ2-5; 7 nucleotides align to TRBD1. Looked up from germline, CDR1 is KGHSH and CDR2 is LQKENI. This CDR3 comprises 16 residues. Unmatched junction bases numbered 9, after V lost 1 base and J lost 4 bases. The CDR3 region is CASSPRPTGERETQYF. The DNA of the CDR3 is TGTGCCAGCTCACCACGTCCAACAGGGGAGCGAGAGACCCAGTACTTC.

This clone was detected a few times. This chain connects TRBV5-6 to TRBJ1-5, with D unclear. This CDR3 contains 15 residues. In germline, CDR1 is SGHDT, CDR2 YYEEEE. The V end lost 6 bases, the J end lost 0 bases, and 13 bases lay between the germline ends. The CDR3 spells CASNNGLHSNQPQHF. CDR3 nucleotides: TGTGCCAGCAACAACGGACTTCATAGCAATCAGCCCCAGCATTTT. The complete variable domain, with remaining parts taken from reference TRBV5-6 and TRBJ1-5, reads DAGVTQSPTHLIKTRGQQVTLRCSPKSGHDTVSWYQQALGQGPQFIFQYYEEEERQRGNFPDRFSGHQFPNYSSELNVNALLLGDSALYLCASNNGLHSNQPQHFGDGTRLSIL.

This chain connects TRBV6-1 to TRBJ2-2; D not resolved. Trimming removed 7 bases at V and 6 bases at J, with 9 bases between. This CDR3 comprises 12 residues. The germline CDR1 and CDR2 sequences are MNHNS and SASEGT. Here the CDR3 reads CASTPRAGELFF. The CDR3 bases are TGTGCCAGCACCCCCCGGGCCGGGGAGCTGTTTTTT.

The rearrangement joins TRBV9 to TRBJ1-2; 7 nucleotides agree with TRBD1. Trimming cost V 4 bases and J 3 bases; bases outside gene matches: 9. The germline V gene encodes CDR1 SGDLS and CDR2 YYNGEE. The CDR3 is 15 residues long. CDR3 residues: CASSSPGTVHYGYTF. CDR3 in DNA: TGTGCCAGCAGCTCACCGGGGACAGTCCACTATGGCTACACCTTC.

The gene calls are TRBV27 and TRBJ2-7; 8 nucleotides match TRBD1. Germline CDR1 and CDR2: MNHEY and SMNVEV (reference sequence). The CDR3 totals 16 residues. The V segment lost 5 bases and the J segment 3 bases; nucleotides outside the gene matches: 12. CDR3 sequence reads: CASSPVRDRRSYEQYF. CDR3 bases: TGTGCCAGCAGTCCCGTCCGGGACAGGCGCAGCTACGAGCAGTACTTC.

The chain recombines TRBV13 with TRBJ2-7; 7 bases are a match to TRBD1. V lost 5 bases to trimming and J lost 0 bases; unmatched junction nucleotides: 4. Per the germline V gene, CDR1 is PRHDT and CDR2 is FYEKMQ (reference sequence). There are 14 residues in the CDR3. The CDR3, as DNA: TGTGCCAGCAGCCTGGGACAGAGCTCCTACGAGCAGTACTTC. This encodes CASSLGQSSYEQYF. Using reference TRBV13 and TRBJ2-7 for the parts outside the CDR3, the full variable domain is AAGVIQSPRHLIKEKRETATLKCYPIPRHDTVYWYQQGPGQDPQFLISFYEKMQSDKGSIPDRFSAQQFSDYHSELNMSSLELGDSALYFCASSLGQSSYEQYFGPGTRLTVT.

The gene calls are TRBV7-6 and TRBJ1-1; D gene ambiguous. Germline CDR1 SGHVS, CDR2 FNYEAQ. V shed 1 base and J shed 0 bases, with 6 bases lying between them. The CDR3 contains 14 residues. In nucleotides, the CDR3 is TGTGCCAGCAGCTTAGAGCCGGTGAACACTGAAGCTTTCTTT. Translating it yields CASSLEPVNTEAFF.

CDR3 nucleotides: TGTGCCAGCGGGGGAAGCGGGGGAGTTTACGAGCAGTACTTC. Its protein product is CASGGSGGVYEQYF. The chain combines TRBV2 with TRBJ2-7; 8 bases map to TRBD2. This CDR3 is built from 14 residues. V shed 8 bases, J shed 4 bases, and the junction held 10 bases outside the gene matches. The germline V gene encodes CDR1 SNHLY and CDR2 FYNNEI.

The rearrangement uses TRBV7-9 and TRBJ2-1, with D maybe TRBD2 (6 bases). The germline V and J ends were trimmed by 1 base and 0 bases, with 13 bases remaining between them. The CDR3 extends over 17 amino acids. Looked up from germline, CDR1 is SEHNR and CDR2 is FQNEAQ (reference sequence). CDR3 amino acids: CASSLGGVGSSYNEQFF. CDR3 nucleotide sequence: TGTGCCAGCAGCTTAGGGGGGGTGGGGAGCTCCTACAATGAGCAGTTCTTC.

J is TRBJ1-2 and V is TRBV9; tentatively, D is TRBD1 (6 bases). The V end lost 3 bases, the J end lost 0 bases, and 15 bases lay between the germline ends. This CDR3 is built from 16 residues. Germline assignment: CDR1 SGDLS and CDR2 YYNGEE. CDR3 nucleotides: TGTGCCAGCAGCGGATCCGGGACACGAGCTAACTATGGCTACACCTTC. Translated, it gives CASSGSGTRANYGYTF. Full variable domain (missing parts from reference TRBV9 and TRBJ1-2): DSGVTQTPKHLITATGQRVTLRCSPRSGDLSVYWYQQSLDQGLQFLIQYYNGEERAKGNILERFSAQQFPDLHSELNLSSLELGDSALYFCASSGSGTRANYGYTFGSGTRLTVV.

This rearrangement joins TRBV9 to TRBJ1-1; D ambiguous. V lost 4 bases to trimming and J lost 4 bases, with 20 bases between them. The length of the CDR3 is 16 residues. Per the germline V gene, CDR1 is SGDLS and CDR2 is YYNGEE. The CDR3 sequence: CASSPRLAFGGTEAFF. In nucleotides, the CDR3 is TGTGCCAGCAGCCCACGACTCGCATTTGGTGGCACTGAAGCTTTCTTT.

The chain employs TRBV29-1 and TRBJ2-1, with D possibly being TRBD1 (6 bases). The germline V gene encodes CDR1 SQVTM and CDR2 ANQGSEA. Deletions cut 0 bases from V and 5 bases from J, with 17 bases between. The CDR3 contains 16 residues. In DNA form, the CDR3 reads TGCAGCGTTGAAGATTCTAGACAGGCCCTCCACAATGAGCAGTTCTTC. It specifies CSVEDSRQALHNEQFF.

This clone was seen once. The chain employs TRBV5-6 and TRBJ2-3; TRBD1 matches at 8 bases. J lost 2 bases, V lost 4 bases, and 6 bases had no gene match. This CDR3 has 15 amino acids. Germline CDR1 SGHDT, CDR2 YYEEEE. The CDR3 DNA is TGTGCCAGCAGCCTCAGGGGGCTTCCCACAGATACGCAGTATTTT. Its translation: CASSLRGLPTDTQYF.

Here the CDR3 DNA reads TGCAGCGTTGAAAAGGGGGCTTACAATGAGCAGTTCTTC. It encodes CSVEKGAYNEQFF. The chain joins TRBV29-1 to TRBJ2-1; 7 bases match TRBD1. Germline values: CDR1 SQVTM, CDR2 ANQGSEA. Germline trimming cut 2 bases from V and 4 bases from J; bases unmatched to any gene: 2. The CDR3 runs to 13 residues.